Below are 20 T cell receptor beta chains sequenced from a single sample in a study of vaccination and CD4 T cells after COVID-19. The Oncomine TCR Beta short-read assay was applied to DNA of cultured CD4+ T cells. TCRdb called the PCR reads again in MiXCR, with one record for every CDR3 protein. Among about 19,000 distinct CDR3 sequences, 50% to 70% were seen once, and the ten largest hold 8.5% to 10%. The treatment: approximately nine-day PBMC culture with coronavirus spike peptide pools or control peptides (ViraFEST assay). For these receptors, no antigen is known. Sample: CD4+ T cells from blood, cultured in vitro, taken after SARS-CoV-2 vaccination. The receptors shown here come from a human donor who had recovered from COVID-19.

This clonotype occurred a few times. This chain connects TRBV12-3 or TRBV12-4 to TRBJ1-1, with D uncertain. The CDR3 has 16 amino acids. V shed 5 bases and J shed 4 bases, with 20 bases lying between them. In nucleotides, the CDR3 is TGTGCCAGCAGTCCAACCGCGACGGGGAGCGTCACTGAAGCTTTCTTT. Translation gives CASSPTATGSVTEAFF.

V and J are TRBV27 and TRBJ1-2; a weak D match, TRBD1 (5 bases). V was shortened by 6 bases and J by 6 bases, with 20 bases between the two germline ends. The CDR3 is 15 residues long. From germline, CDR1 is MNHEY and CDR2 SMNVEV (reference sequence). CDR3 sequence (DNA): TGTGCCAGCAGCCCCCACCGTGGCAGGGATGATGGCTACACCTTC. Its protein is CASSPHRGRDDGYTF.

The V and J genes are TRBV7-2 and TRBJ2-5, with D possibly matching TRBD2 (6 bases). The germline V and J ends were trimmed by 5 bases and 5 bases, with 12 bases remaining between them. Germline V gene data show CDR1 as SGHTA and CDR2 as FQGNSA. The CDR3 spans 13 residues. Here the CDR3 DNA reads TGTGCCAGCAGCCTGAGGAGGGCGGAGACCCAGTACTTC. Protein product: CASSLRRAETQYF.

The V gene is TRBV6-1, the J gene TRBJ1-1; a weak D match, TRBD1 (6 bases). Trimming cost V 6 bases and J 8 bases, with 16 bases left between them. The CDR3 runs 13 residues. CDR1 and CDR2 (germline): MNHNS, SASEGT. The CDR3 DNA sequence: TGTGCCAGCAGAACCACAGGGCCCGGGGAAGCTTTCTTT. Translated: CASRTTGPGEAFF.

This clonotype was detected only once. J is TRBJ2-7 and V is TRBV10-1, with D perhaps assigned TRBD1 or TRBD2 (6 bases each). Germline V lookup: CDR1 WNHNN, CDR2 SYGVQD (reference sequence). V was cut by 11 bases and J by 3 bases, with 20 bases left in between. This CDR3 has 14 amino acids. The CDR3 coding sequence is TGCGCCGGCAAGGTCCCGGGGGCCGGCTACGAGCAGTACTTC. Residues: CAGKVPGAGYEQYF.

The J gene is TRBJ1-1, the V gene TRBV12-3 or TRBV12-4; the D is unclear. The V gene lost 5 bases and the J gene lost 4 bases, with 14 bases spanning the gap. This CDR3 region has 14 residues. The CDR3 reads CASSLRTGITEAFF. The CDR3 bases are TGTGCCAGCAGTCTTCGGACTGGTATCACTGAAGCTTTCTTT.

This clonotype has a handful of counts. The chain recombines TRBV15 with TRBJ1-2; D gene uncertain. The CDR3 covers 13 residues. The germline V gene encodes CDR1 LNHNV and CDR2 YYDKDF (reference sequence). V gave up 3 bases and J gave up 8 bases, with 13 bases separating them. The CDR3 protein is CATSSLRWGGYTF. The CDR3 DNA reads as TGTGCCACCAGCAGCCTACGGTGGGGAGGCTACACCTTC. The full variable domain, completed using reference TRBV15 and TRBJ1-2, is DAMVIQNPRYQVTQFGKPVTLSCSQTLNHNVMYWYQQKSSQAPKLLFHYYDKDFNNEADTPDNFQSRRPNTSFCFLDIRSPGLGDTAMYLCATSSLRWGGYTFGSGTRLTVV.

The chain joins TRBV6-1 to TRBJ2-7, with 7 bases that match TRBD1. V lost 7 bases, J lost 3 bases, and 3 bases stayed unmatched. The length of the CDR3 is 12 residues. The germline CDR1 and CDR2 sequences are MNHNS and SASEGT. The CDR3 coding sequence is TGTGCCAGCAAAACAGGGGTCTACGAGCAGTACTTC. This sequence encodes CASKTGVYEQYF.

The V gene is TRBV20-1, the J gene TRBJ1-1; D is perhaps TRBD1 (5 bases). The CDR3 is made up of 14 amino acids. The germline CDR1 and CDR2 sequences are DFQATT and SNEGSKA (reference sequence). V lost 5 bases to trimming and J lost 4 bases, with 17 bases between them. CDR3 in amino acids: CSAPPQTELTEAFF. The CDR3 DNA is TGCAGTGCTCCGCCCCAGACAGAGCTCACTGAAGCTTTCTTT.

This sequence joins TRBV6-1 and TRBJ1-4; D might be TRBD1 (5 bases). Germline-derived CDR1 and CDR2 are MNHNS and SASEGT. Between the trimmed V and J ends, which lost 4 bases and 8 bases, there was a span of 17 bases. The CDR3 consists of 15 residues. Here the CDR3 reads CASSADSIPGEKLFF. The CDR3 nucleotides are TGTGCCAGCAGTGCTGACAGTATCCCTGGAGAAAAACTGTTTTTT.

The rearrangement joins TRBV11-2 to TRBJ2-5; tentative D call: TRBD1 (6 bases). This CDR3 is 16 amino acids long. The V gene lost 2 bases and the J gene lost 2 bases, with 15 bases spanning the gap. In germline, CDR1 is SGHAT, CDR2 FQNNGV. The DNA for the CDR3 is TGTGCCAGCAGCTTAACACGGACAGAACAACAAGAGACCCAGTACTTC. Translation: CASSLTRTEQQETQYF. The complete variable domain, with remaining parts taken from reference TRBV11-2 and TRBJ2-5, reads EAGVAQSPRYKIIEKRQSVAFWCNPISGHATLYWYQQILGQGPKLLIQFQNNGVVDDSQLPKDRFSAERLKGVDSTLKIQPAKLEDSAVYLCASSLTRTEQQETQYFGPGTRLLVL.

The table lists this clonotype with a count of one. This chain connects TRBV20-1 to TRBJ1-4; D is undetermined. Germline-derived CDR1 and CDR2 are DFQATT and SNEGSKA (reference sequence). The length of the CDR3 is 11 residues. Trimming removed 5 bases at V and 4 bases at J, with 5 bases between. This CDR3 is CSAVNNEKLFF. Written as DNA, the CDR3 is TGCAGTGCTGTAAATAATGAAAAACTGTTTTTT.

The CDR3 DNA reads TGTGCCAGCAGCCGGGACAGGGAGAATTCACCCCTCCACTTT. Translating gives CASSRDRENSPLHF. The chain links TRBV27 to TRBJ1-6, with 9 positions matching TRBD1. Germline-derived CDR1 and CDR2 are MNHEY and SMNVEV (reference sequence). The CDR3 is 14 residues long. Germline trimming cut 6 bases from V and 7 bases from J; bases unmatched to any gene: 4.

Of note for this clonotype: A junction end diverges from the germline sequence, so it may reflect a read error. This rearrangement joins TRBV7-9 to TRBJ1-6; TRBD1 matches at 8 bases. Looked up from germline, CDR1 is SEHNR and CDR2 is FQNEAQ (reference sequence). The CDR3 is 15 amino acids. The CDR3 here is CASSVPTGENSPLHF. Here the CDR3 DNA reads TGCGCCAGCAGCGTACCGACAGGGGAGAATTCACCCCTCCACTTT.

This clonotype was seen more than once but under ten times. The CDR3 loop reads CSARDPARGSNQPQHF. The DNA of the CDR3 is TGCAGTGCTAGAGACCCGGCTAGGGGTAGCAATCAGCCCCAGCATTTT. V usage is TRBV20-1 and J usage is TRBJ1-5; D is perhaps TRBD1 (5 bases). Germline V gene data show CDR1 as DFQATT and CDR2 as SNEGSKA (reference sequence). V was shortened by 0 bases and J by 0 bases, with 12 bases between the two germline ends. The CDR3 extends over 16 amino acids.

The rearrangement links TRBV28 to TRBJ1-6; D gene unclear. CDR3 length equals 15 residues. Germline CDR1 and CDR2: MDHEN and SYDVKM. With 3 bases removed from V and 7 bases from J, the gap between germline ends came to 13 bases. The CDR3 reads CASSFLTARNSPLHF. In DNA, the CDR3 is TGTGCCAGCAGTTTCTTAACGGCGAGGAATTCACCCCTCCACTTT. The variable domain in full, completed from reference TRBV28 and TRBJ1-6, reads DVKVTQSSRYLVKRTGEKVFLECVQDMDHENMFWYRQDPGLGLRLIYFSYDVKMKEKGDIPEGYSVSREKKERFSLILESASTNQTSMYLCASSFLTARNSPLHFGNGTRLTVT.

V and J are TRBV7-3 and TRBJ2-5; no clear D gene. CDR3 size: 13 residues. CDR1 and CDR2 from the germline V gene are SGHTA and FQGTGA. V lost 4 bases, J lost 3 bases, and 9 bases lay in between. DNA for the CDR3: TGTGCCAGCAGCTCGGCGGATAAAGAGACCCAGTACTTC. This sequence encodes CASSSADKETQYF.

CDR3 amino acids: CASSPGGTGGRGAFF. CDR3 nucleotide sequence: TGTGCCAGCAGTCCCGGAGGGACAGGGGGTCGCGGAGCTTTCTTT. This chain connects TRBV12-3 or TRBV12-4 to TRBJ1-1, with 11 bases lining up with TRBD1. Losses at the gene ends were 5 bases for V and 10 bases for J; bases not matched to a gene: 12. This CDR3 is built from 15 residues.

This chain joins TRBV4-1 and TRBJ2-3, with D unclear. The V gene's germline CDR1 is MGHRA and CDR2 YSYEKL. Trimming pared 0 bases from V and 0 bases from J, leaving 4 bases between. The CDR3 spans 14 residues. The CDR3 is CASSQEASTDTQYF. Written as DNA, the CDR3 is TGCGCCAGCAGCCAAGAGGCCAGCACAGATACGCAGTATTTT.

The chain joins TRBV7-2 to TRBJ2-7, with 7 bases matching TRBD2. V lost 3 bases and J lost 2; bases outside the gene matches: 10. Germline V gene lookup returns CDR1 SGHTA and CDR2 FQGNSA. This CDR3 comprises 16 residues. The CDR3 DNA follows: TGTGCCAGCAGCTTCACTCCCACTAGCGCGACCTACGAGCAGTACTTC. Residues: CASSFTPTSATYEQYF.